A single sample gave rise to the 24 T cell receptor beta chains below, sequenced in a study of technical replicates of blood from a handful of donors. Profiled with immunoSEQ multiplex PCR; TCRdb holds only in-frame clones, not every one. This table holds 50,000 to 65,000 clones, approximately 89% found once. The sequenced sample was PBMCs. The receptors stem from a human donor in good health. Some clones in this sample may be carry-over from other donors' samples.

This clone was counted a single time. This sequence joins TRBV7-2 and TRBJ2-7, with TRBD2 as a possible D gene (6 bases). Trimming pared 0 bases from V and 3 bases from J, leaving 9 bases between. The V gene's germline CDR1 is SGHTA and CDR2 FQGNSA. CDR3 length: 14 residues. The CDR3 bases are TGTGCCAGCAGCTTAGCGGGACTGCTCTACGAGCAGTACTTC. Amino acids: CASSLAGLLYEQYF.

This clone was found a few times. The chain joins TRBV7-2 to TRBJ2-2; D remains ambiguous. The germline V gene has CDR1 SGHTA and CDR2 FQGNSA. The CDR3 length is 12 residues. Trimming removed 5 bases from V and 2 bases from J, with 3 bases in between. In nucleotides, the CDR3 is TGTGCCAGCAGCCGTAACACCGGGGAGCTGTTTTTT. Its protein product is CASSRNTGELFF.

This chain uses TRBV30 with TRBJ2-7, with TRBD1 as a possible D gene (5 bases). Germline V gene data show CDR1 as GTSNPN and CDR2 as SVGIG (reference sequence). The CDR3 totals 11 residues. V lost 5 bases and J lost 4, with 9 bases in between. The CDR3 coding sequence is TGTGCCTGGGCAGGGATGTACGAGCAGTACTTC. This sequence encodes CAWAGMYEQYF.

The chain joins TRBV7-2 to TRBJ2-5, with 10 bases identical to TRBD2. CDR3 length: 15 amino acids. The ends lost 4 bases at V and 7 bases at J; junction bases unmatched: 9. CDR1 and CDR2 (germline): SGHTA, FQGNSA. The DNA for the CDR3 is TGTGCCAGCAGCTCTAGCGGGGGCGGTATAATGACCCAGTACTTC. Its protein product is CASSSSGGGIMTQYF.

The chain uses TRBV7-2 and TRBJ1-2, with a possible D match to TRBD1 (5 bases). Germline-derived CDR1 and CDR2 are SGHTA and FQGNSA. V lost 5 bases and J 4 bases, leaving 20 bases between the germline ends. The CDR3 extends over 16 amino acids. Here the CDR3 reads CASSVNMQGIGYGYTF. In DNA form, the CDR3 reads TGTGCCAGCAGCGTTAATATGCAGGGTATCGGCTATGGCTACACCTTC.

The chain combines TRBV27 with TRBJ1-4, with D tentatively TRBD1 (6 bases). The germline V gene has CDR1 MNHEY and CDR2 SMNVEV (reference sequence). The CDR3 consists of 16 residues. V lost 3 bases and J 5 bases, leaving 16 bases between the germline ends. CDR3 in amino acids: CASSLDSPEKNEKLFF. The CDR3 nucleotides read TGTGCCAGCAGTTTGGACAGCCCAGAAAAGAATGAAAAACTGTTTTTT.

The rearrangement uses TRBV11-3 and TRBJ2-7; TRBD2 aligns across 7 bases. This CDR3 region has 14 residues. V was clipped by 1 base and J by 3 bases; unmatched bases: 3. Germline values: CDR1 SGHNT, CDR2 YENEEA. CDR3 nucleotide sequence: TGTGCCAGCAGCTTAGGCGGGAGCAGCTACGAGCAGTACTTC. Translating gives CASSLGGSSYEQYF.

The rearrangement uses TRBV10-3 and TRBJ1-3; no clear D. CDR3 length: 15 amino acids. The ends were cut back, 5 bases at V and 0 bases at J, with 11 bases in the middle. Germline assignment: CDR1 ENHRY and CDR2 SYGVKD. The CDR3 sequence is CAISNYPSSGNTIYF. The CDR3, as DNA: TGTGCCATCAGTAATTATCCGAGCTCTGGAAACACCATATATTTT.

The rearrangement uses TRBV18 and TRBJ1-3, with no clear D. This CDR3 is built from 16 residues. CDR1 and CDR2 from the germline V gene are KGHSH and LQKENI. The ends were cut back, 6 bases at V and 0 bases at J, with 15 bases in the middle. Here the CDR3 reads CASSSVGGPSGNTIYF. For the CDR3, the DNA is TGTGCCAGCTCGTCTGTCGGAGGGCCCTCTGGAAACACCATATATTTT.

V is TRBV6-1 and J is TRBJ2-7, with TRBD2 matching over 10 bases. The CDR3 is made up of 15 amino acids. CDR1 and CDR2 from the germline V gene are MNHNS and SASEGT. Unmatched junction bases numbered 5, after V lost 0 bases and J lost 6 bases. The CDR3 DNA reads as TGTGCCAGCAGTGAAGCTCCTAGCGGGAGAGGCGAGCAGTACTTC. It translates to CASSEAPSGRGEQYF.

The CDR3 loop reads CASSSPIKQGSAFF. The CDR3 DNA sequence: TGTGCCAGCAGTTCGCCGATAAAACAGGGTTCAGCTTTCTTT. This chain joins TRBV6-6 and TRBJ1-1, with D tentatively TRBD1 (6 bases). This CDR3 region has 14 residues. Trimming removed 4 bases from V and 10 bases from J, with 19 bases in between. CDR1 MNHNY and CDR2 SVGAGI come from the germline V gene (reference sequence).

In the case of this clone: A read error may produce the germline difference seen at one junction end. V and J are TRBV6-1 and TRBJ2-7, with 12 bases lining up with TRBD2. CDR1 MNHNS and CDR2 SASEGT come from the germline V gene. The CDR3 length is 16 residues. The CDR3 nucleotides are TGTGCCAGCAGTGAAAAGACTAGCGGGAGCTCCCACGAGCAGTACTTC. The encoded protein is CASSEKTSGSSHEQYF.

The V and J genes are TRBV30 and TRBJ2-5; D unresolved. There are 10 residues in the CDR3. The germline V gene encodes CDR1 GTSNPN and CDR2 SVGIG (reference sequence). V lost 4 bases and J lost 7, with 7 bases in between. The CDR3 loop is CAWKRGTQYF. DNA of the CDR3: TGTGCCTGGAAACGAGGGACCCAGTACTTC.

The gene calls are TRBV7-2 and TRBJ1-1; TRBD1 matches at 11 bases. After removal of 5 bases from V and 10 bases from J, the junction contained 6 bases not matched to a gene. CDR1 is SGHTA and CDR2 is FQGNSA in the germline V gene. The CDR3 length is 13 residues. The CDR3 nucleotides read TGTGCCAGCAGCCCATGGGACAGGGGGGGAGCTTTCTTT. Residues: CASSPWDRGGAFF. Looking up the rest from reference TRBV7-2 and TRBJ1-1 gives the full variable domain: GAGVSQSPSNKVTEKGKDVELRCDPISGHTALYWYRQSLGQGLEFLIYFQGNSAPDKSGLPSDRFSAERTGGSVSTLTIQRTQQEDSAVYLCASSPWDRGGAFFGQGTRLTVV.

The V and J genes are TRBV5-1 and TRBJ2-7; TRBD2 agrees at 7 bases. Trimming cost V 0 bases and J 5 bases; bases outside gene matches: 5. The germline CDR1 and CDR2 sequences are SGHRS and YFSETQ. This CDR3 is built from 14 residues. CDR3 coding DNA: TGCGCCAGCAGCTTGGGAGCGGGATCAGACGAGCAGTACTTC. It codes for CASSLGAGSDEQYF.

This rearrangement joins TRBV19 to TRBJ2-7; D is uncertain. CDR3 size: 14 residues. Trimming removed 0 bases from V and 1 base from J, with 7 bases in between. The V gene's germline CDR1 is LNHDA and CDR2 SQIVND (reference sequence). CDR3 loop: CASSIDSVSYEQYF. CDR3 DNA sequence: TGTGCCAGTAGTATAGATTCAGTTTCCTACGAGCAGTACTTC.

The chain links TRBV6-1 to TRBJ2-3; weak D call: TRBD2 (6 bases). Germline V CDR1 and CDR2: MNHNS, SASEGT. V dropped 0 bases and J dropped 5 bases, with 12 bases sitting between them. CDR3 length equals 15 residues. The DNA for the CDR3 is TGTGCCAGCAGTGAAGCGGCGGGGTTGGAAGATACGCAGTATTTT. It yields the protein CASSEAAGLEDTQYF.

This chain joins TRBV5-4 and TRBJ2-1; 10 bases are shared with TRBD2. CDR3 length equals 15 residues. After removal of 4 bases from V and 10 bases from J, the junction contained 11 bases not matched to a gene. Germline CDR1 and CDR2: SGHNT and YYREEE (reference sequence). CDR3 region: CASSRGTSDYGEQFF. CDR3 nucleotide sequence: TGTGCCAGCAGCCGCGGGACTAGCGACTATGGAGAGCAGTTCTTC.

The V and J genes are TRBV2 and TRBJ2-5, with 7 bases fitting TRBD1. Trimming cost V 8 bases and J 4 bases; bases outside gene matches: 13. The CDR3 contains 15 residues. CDR1 and CDR2 (germline): SNHLY, FYNNEI. This CDR3 is CASGWSQGVGETQYF. As DNA, the CDR3 is TGTGCCAGCGGTTGGAGCCAGGGGGTTGGAGAGACCCAGTACTTC.

This chain connects TRBV15 to TRBJ2-7, with 9 bases identical to TRBD1. The CDR3 has 13 residues. The V gene's germline CDR1 is LNHNV and CDR2 YYDKDF (reference sequence). The trim removed 6 bases at V and 3 bases at J, leaving 3 bases unmatched. The CDR3 coding sequence is TGTGCCACCAGGGACAGGGGATACTACGAGCAGTACTTC. It is translated as CATRDRGYYEQYF.

There are a few counts of this clone. The chain links TRBV7-9 to TRBJ2-7, with a tentative D call TRBD1 (6 bases). Germline CDR1 SEHNR, CDR2 FQNEAQ (reference sequence). V was pared by 5 bases and J by 0 bases, with 11 bases between. The length of the CDR3 is 14 residues. The CDR3 nucleotides are TGTGCCAGCAGCGCAACAGGGAGCTCCTACGAGCAGTACTTC. Amino acid sequence: CASSATGSSYEQYF.

The chain carries TRBV19 and TRBJ2-3; weak D call: TRBD2 (5 bases). V lost 5 bases and J lost 3, with 21 bases in between. The CDR3 spans 17 residues. Germline V gene sequence: CDR1 LNHDA, CDR2 SQIVND (reference sequence). DNA for the CDR3: TGTGCCAGTAGTCCCGTCATTTCTGAGGGAGAGACAGATACGCAGTATTTT. Encoded protein: CASSPVISEGETDTQYF.

The V call is TRBV6-1, the J call TRBJ1-1, with TRBD1 matching 10 bases. In germline, CDR1 is MNHNS, CDR2 SASEGT. The CDR3 runs to 19 residues. J gave up 5 bases and V 4 bases, and 19 bases lay outside the gene matches. The CDR3 nucleotides are TGTGCCAGCAGTGCCAGGCCCCCGGGGACAGGGGCCTTTGGGACTGAAGCTTTCTTT. Amino acids: CASSARPPGTGAFGTEAFF.

The chain recombines TRBV30 with TRBJ2-5, with D perhaps TRBD2 (5 bases). Germline V gives CDR1 GTSNPN, CDR2 SVGIG (reference sequence). This CDR3 is built from 14 residues. V was clipped by 8 bases and J by 5 bases, with 21 bases between them. CDR3: CALVNAGFGETQYF. The CDR3 bases are TGTGCCCTAGTGAACGCGGGCTTTGGGGAGACCCAGTACTTC.